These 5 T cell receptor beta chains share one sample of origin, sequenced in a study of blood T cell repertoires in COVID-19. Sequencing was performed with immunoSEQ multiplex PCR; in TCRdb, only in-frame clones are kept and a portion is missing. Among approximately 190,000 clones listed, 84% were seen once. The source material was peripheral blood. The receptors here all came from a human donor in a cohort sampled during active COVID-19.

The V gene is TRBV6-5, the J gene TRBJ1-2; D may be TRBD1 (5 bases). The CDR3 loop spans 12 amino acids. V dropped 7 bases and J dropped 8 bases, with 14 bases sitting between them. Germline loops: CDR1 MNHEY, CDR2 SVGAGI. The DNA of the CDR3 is TGTGCCAGCACCAGACCAGGGAGGGGCTACACCTTC. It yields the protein CASTRPGRGYTF.

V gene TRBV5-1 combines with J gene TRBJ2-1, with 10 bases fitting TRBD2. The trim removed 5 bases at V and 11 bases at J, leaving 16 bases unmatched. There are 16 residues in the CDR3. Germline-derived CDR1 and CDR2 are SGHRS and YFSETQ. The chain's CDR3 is CASSSVGLAAISQQFF. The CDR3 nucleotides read TGCGCCAGCAGTTCGGTAGGACTAGCGGCGATATCCCAGCAGTTCTTC.

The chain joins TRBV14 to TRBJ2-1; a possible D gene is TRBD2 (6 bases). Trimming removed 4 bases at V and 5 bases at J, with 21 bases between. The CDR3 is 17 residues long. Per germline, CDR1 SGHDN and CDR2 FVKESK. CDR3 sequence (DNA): TGTGCCAGCAGCCCTAAAACTCCCGGGAGCCCTCACAATGAGCAGTTCTTC. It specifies CASSPKTPGSPHNEQFF.

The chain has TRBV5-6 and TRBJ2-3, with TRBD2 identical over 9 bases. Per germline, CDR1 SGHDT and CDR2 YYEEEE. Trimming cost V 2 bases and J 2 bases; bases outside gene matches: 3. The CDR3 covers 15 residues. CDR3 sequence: CASSFMGLATDTQYF. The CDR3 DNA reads TGTGCCAGCAGCTTCATGGGACTAGCCACAGATACGCAGTATTTT.

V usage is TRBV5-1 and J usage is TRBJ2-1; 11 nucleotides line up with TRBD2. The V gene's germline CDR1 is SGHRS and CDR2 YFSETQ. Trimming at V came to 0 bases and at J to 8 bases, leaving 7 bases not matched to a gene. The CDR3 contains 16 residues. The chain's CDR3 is CASSLAIAGGLHEQFF. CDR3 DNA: TGCGCCAGCAGCTTGGCCATAGCGGGGGGGCTCCATGAGCAGTTCTTC. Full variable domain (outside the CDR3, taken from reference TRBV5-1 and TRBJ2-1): KAGVTQTPRYLIKTRGQQVTLSCSPISGHRSVSWYQQTPGQGLQFLFEYFSETQRNKGNFPGRFSGRQFSNSRSEMNVSTLELGDSALYLCASSLAIAGGLHEQFFGPGTRLTVL.